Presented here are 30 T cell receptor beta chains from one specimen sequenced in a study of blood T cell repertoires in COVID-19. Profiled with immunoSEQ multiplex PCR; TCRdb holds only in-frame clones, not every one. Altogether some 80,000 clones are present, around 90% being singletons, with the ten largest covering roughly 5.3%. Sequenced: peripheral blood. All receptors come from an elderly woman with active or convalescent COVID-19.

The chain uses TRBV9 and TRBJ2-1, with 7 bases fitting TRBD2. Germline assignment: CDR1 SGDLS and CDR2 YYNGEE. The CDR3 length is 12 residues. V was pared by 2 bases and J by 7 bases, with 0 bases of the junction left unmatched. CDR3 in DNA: TGTGCCAGCAGCGTTAGCGGGAATGAGCAGTTCTTC. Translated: CASSVSGNEQFF.

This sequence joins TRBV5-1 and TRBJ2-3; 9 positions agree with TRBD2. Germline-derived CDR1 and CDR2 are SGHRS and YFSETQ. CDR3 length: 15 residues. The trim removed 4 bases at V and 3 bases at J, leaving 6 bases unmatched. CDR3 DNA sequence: TGCGCCAGCAGCGTTAAGCGGGGGGAGACAGATACGCAGTATTTT. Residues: CASSVKRGETDTQYF.

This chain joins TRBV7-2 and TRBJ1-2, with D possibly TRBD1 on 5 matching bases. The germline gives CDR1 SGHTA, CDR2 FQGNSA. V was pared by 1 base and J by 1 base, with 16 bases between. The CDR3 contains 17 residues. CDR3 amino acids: CASSLVTGARSNYGYTF. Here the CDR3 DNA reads TGTGCCAGCAGCTTAGTTACTGGGGCGCGGAGTAACTATGGCTACACCTTC.

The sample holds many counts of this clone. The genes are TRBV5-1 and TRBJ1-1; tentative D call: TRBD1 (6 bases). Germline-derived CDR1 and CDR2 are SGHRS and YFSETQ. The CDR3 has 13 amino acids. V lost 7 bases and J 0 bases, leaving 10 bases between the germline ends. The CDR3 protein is CASGGRMNTEAFF. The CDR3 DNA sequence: TGCGCCAGCGGGGGCAGGATGAACACTGAAGCTTTCTTT.

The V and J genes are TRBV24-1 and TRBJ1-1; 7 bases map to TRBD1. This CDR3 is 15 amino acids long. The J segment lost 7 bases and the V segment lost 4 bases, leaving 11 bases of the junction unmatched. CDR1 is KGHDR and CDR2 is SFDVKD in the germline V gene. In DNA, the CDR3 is TGTGCCACCAGTGAACGTGATACAGGGGTCGGTGAAGCTTTCTTT. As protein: CATSERDTGVGEAFF.

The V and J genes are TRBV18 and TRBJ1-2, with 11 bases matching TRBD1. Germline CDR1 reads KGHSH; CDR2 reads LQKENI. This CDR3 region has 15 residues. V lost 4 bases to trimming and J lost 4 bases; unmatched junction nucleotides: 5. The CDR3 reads CASSRPGQGVYGYTF. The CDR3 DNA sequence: TGTGCCAGCTCACGACCGGGACAGGGGGTCTATGGCTACACCTTC.

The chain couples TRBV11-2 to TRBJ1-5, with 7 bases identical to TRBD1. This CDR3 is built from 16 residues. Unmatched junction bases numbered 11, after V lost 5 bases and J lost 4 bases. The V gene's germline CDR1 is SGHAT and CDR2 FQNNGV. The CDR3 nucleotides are TGTGCCAGCAGCCCGTACGGGACAGCTTCAAATCAGCCCCAGCATTTT. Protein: CASSPYGTASNQPQHF.

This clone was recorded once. In DNA form, the CDR3 reads TGTGCCACCAGTGATTCTTTGGGGAGAGAGACCCAGTACTTC. Protein product: CATSDSLGRETQYF. The V and J genes are TRBV24-1 and TRBJ2-5; D possibly corresponds to TRBD2 (5 bases). This CDR3 spans 14 amino acids. V was clipped by 2 bases and J by 4 bases, with 10 bases between them. The V gene's germline CDR1 is KGHDR and CDR2 SFDVKD.

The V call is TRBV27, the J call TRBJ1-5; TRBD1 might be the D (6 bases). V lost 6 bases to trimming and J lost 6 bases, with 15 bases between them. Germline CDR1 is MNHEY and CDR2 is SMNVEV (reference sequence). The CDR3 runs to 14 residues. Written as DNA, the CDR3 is TGTGCCAGCAGCTCCACAGGGCGGGCTCAGCCCCAGCATTTT. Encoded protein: CASSSTGRAQPQHF.

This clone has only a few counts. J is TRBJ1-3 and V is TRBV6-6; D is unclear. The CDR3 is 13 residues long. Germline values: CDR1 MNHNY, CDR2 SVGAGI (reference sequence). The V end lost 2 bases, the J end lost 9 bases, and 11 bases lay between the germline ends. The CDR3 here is CASSYLQTGTIYF. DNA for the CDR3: TGTGCCAGCAGTTACCTTCAGACGGGCACCATATATTTT.

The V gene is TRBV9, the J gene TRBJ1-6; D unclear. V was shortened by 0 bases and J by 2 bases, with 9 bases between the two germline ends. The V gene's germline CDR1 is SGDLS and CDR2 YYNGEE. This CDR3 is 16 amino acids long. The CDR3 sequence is CASSVGGRAYNSPLHF. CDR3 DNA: TGTGCCAGCAGCGTAGGAGGGCGTGCCTATAATTCACCCCTCCACTTT.

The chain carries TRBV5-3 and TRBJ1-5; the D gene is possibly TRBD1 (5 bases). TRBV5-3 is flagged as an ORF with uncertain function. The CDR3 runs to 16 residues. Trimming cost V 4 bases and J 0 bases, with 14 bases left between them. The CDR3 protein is CARSPATGVSNQPQHF. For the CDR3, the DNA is TGTGCCAGAAGCCCGGCAACAGGAGTTAGCAATCAGCCCCAGCATTTT.

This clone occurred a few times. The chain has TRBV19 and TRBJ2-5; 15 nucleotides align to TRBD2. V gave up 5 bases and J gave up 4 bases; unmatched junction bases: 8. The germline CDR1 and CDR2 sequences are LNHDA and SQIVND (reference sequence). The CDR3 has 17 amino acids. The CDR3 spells CASSWTSGGAGGETQYF. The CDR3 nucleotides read TGTGCCAGTAGTTGGACTAGCGGGGGGGCTGGGGGAGAGACCCAGTACTTC.

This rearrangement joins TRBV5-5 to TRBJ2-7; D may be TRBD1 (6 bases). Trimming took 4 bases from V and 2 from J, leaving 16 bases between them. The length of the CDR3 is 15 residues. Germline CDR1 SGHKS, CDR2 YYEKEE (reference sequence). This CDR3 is CASSLSRQAPYEQYF. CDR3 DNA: TGTGCCAGCAGCCTATCGAGACAGGCCCCCTACGAGCAGTACTTC.

Here the CDR3 reads CASSLGTSGRLRTGELFF. The CDR3 DNA reads TGCGCCAGCAGCTTGGGGACTAGCGGGAGGTTAAGGACCGGGGAGCTGTTTTTT. V gene TRBV5-1 combines with J gene TRBJ2-2; 14 bases are shared with TRBD2. This CDR3 has 18 amino acids. Germline trimming cut 0 bases from V and 5 bases from J; bases unmatched to any gene: 6. Germline lookup yields CDR1 SGHRS and CDR2 YFSETQ.

The CDR3 DNA reads TGTGCCAGCAGTTACGGCGGGGGCCCACAAGAGACCCAGTACTTC. This sequence encodes CASSYGGGPQETQYF. This rearrangement joins TRBV6-5 to TRBJ2-5; maybe TRBD2 (7 bases). CDR3 length: 15 residues. The V gene's germline CDR1 is MNHEY and CDR2 SVGAGI. V shed 2 bases and J shed 2 bases, with 12 bases lying between them.

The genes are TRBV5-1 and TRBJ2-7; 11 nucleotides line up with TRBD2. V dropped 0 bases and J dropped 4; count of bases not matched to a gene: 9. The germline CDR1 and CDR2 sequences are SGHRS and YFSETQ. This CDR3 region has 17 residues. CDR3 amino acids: CASSLERLAGGPYEQYF. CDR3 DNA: TGCGCCAGCAGCTTGGAACGGCTAGCGGGGGGCCCTTACGAGCAGTACTTC.

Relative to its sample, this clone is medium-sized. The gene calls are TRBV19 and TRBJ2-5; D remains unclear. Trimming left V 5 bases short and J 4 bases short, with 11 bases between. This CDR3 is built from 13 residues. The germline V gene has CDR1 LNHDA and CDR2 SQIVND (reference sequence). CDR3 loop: CASSPRLLETQYF. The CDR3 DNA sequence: TGTGCCAGTAGTCCGAGACTCTTAGAGACCCAGTACTTC. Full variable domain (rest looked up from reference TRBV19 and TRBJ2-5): DGGITQSPKYLFRKEGQNVTLSCEQNLNHDAMYWYRQDPGQGLRLIYYSQIVNDFQKGDIAEGYSVSREKKESFPLTVTSAQKNPTAFYLCASSPRLLETQYFGPGTRLLVL.

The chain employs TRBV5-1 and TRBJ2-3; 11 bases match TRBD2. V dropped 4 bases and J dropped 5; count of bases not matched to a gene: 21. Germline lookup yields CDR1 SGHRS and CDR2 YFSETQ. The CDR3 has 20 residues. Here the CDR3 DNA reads TGCGCCAGCAGCCTCCCCCTGACTAGCGGGATAGGGGGGACACAAGATACGCAGTATTTT. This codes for CASSLPLTSGIGGTQDTQYF.

The CDR3 reads CASSVVHGGRNTEAFF. Written as DNA, the CDR3 is TGTGCCAGCAGCGTAGTACACGGGGGGCGCAACACTGAAGCTTTCTTT. The chain carries TRBV9 and TRBJ1-1, with a possible D match to TRBD1 (6 bases). The CDR3 is 16 residues long. The ends were cut back, 0 bases at V and 2 bases at J, with 14 bases in the middle. Germline V gene data show CDR1 as SGDLS and CDR2 as YYNGEE.

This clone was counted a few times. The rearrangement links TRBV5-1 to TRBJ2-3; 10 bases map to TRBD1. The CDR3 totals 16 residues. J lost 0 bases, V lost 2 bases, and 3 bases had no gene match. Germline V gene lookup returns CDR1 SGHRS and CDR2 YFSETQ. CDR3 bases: TGCGCCAGCAGCTTCGGACAGGGGGTTAGCACAGATACGCAGTATTTT. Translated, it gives CASSFGQGVSTDTQYF.

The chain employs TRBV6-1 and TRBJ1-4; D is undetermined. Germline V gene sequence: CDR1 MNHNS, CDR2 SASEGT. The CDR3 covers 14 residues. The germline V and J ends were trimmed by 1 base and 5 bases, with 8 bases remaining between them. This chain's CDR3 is CASSEGNGNEKLFF. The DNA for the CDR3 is TGTGCCAGCAGTGAAGGTAACGGGAATGAAAAACTGTTTTTT.

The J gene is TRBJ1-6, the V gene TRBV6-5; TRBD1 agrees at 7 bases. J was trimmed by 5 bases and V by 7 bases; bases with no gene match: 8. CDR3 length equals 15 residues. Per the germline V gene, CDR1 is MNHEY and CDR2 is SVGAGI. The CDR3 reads CASKARGADNSPLHF. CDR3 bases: TGTGCCAGCAAAGCCAGGGGGGCAGATAATTCACCCCTCCACTTT.

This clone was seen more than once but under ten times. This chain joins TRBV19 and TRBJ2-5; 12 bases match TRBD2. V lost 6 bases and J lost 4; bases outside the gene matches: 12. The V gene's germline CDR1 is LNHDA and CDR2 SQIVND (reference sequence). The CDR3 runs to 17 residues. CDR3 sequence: CASRWTSGNRVRETQYF. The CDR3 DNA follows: TGTGCCAGTAGGTGGACTAGCGGGAATCGGGTAAGAGAGACCCAGTACTTC.

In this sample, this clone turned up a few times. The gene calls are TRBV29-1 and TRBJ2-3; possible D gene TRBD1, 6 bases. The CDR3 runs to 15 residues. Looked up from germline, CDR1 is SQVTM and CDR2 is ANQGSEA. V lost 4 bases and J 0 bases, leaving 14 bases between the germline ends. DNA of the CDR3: TGCAGCGTTGCACGGACAGCGACTAGCACAGATACGCAGTATTTT. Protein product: CSVARTATSTDTQYF.

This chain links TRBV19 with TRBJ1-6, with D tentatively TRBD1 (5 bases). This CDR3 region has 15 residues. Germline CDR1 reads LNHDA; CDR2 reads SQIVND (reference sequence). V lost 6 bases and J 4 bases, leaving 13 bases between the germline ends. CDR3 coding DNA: TGTGCCAGTAGGGGCAGGGAACAGTATAATTCACCCCTCCACTTT. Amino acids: CASRGREQYNSPLHF.

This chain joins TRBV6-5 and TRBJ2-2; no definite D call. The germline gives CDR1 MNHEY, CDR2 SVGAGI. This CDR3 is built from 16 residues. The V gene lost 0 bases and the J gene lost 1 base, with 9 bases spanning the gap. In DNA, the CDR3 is TGTGCCAGCAGTTACTCGAATTGGCAGAACACCGGGGAGCTGTTTTTT. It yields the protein CASSYSNWQNTGELFF.

The CDR3 region is CASRLVGANVLTF. The CDR3 region has the DNA TGTGCCAGCAGACTAGTGGGGGCCAACGTCCTGACTTTC. J is TRBJ2-6 and V is TRBV5-8; perhaps TRBD2 as D (5 bases). Germline CDR1 and CDR2: SGHTS and YDEGEE. The CDR3 is 13 residues long. Trimming took off 5 bases at V and 4 bases at J, with 7 bases between the two ends.

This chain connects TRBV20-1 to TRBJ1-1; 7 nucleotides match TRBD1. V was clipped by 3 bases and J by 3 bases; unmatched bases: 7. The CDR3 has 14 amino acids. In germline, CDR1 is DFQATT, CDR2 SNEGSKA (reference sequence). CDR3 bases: TGCAGTGCTAGTAGACCCACAGGGGACACTGAAGCTTTCTTT. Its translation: CSASRPTGDTEAFF.

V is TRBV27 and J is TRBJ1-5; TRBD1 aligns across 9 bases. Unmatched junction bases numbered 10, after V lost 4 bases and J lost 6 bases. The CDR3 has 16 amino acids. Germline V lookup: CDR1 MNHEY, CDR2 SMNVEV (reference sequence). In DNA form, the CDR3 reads TGTGCCAGCAGTTCCTCCGGGACAGGGTTCGGTCAGCCCCAGCATTTT. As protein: CASSSSGTGFGQPQHF.